Here is one T cell receptor (beta chain) with its context. J gave up 4 bases and V 4 bases, and 8 bases lay outside the gene matches. CDR1 is SGHRS, CDR2 YFSETQ, per germline. This CDR3 contains 16 residues. These data originate in a study of technical replicates of blood from a few donors. The method was immunoSEQ multiplex PCR; TCRdb's version includes in-frame clones alone and lacks a portion of them. The repertoire holds 75,000 to 90,000 clones, with 93% as singletons. V gene TRBV5-1 combines with J gene TRBJ1-6; 7 nucleotides agree with TRBD1. The sequence was obtained from a human donor in good health. Sequencing input: T cells isolated from PBMCs. The CDR3 region has the DNA TGCGCCAGCAGCCCGGAAGGGACAGCATATAATTCACCCCTCCACTTT. It specifies CASSPEGTAYNSPLHF.